This T cell receptor (beta chain) was sequenced for a study of graft-versus-host responses after intestinal transplantation. Turning to the study itself: Among the recipients, transplants were multivisceral, liver-intestinal, or isolated intestinal.

Repertoires were generated with immunoSEQ multiplex PCR, while TCRdb's copy carries only in-frame clones and drops some. The table shows about 99,000 clones, with over 75% occurring only once. With regard to this clone: Its antigen is unidentified.

The CDR3 extends over 15 amino acids. The V gene's germline CDR1 is SGHDT and CDR2 YYEEEE. V was pared by 4 bases and J by 2 bases, with 8 bases of the junction left unmatched. The chain is built from TRBV5-6 and TRBJ2-5, with 7 bases aligning to TRBD2. The TCR comes from a human donor who received an intestinal transplant. The starting material was unstimulated CD4+ T cells sorted from spleen or lymph node cells, obtained before intestinal transplant. DNA of the CDR3: TGTGCCAGCAGCGTCGGATGGGGACTACAAGAGACCCAGTACTTC. Translated, it gives CASSVGWGLQETQYF.